These 21 T cell receptor beta chains were all obtained from the same sample, sequenced in a study of T cells in women clearing cervical HPV infection. Some clones are missing from TCRdb's copy, which holds only in-frame ones; the method was immunoSEQ multiplex PCR. This sample's clone table lists about 20,000 clones. What was sequenced was blood buffy coat. The source of these receptors is a woman between 18 and 70 years old with a cervical HPV16 infection that either progressed to CIN3+ or cleared (not recorded which).

Of note for this clone: The DNA ends 3 residues before the CDR3 does, and the rest of the CDR3 is filled in from the germline J gene. J is TRBJ2-1 and V is TRBV5-6; D perhaps matches TRBD2 (5 bases). The V gene's germline CDR1 is SGHDT and CDR2 YYEEEE. The V and J ends lost 0 bases and 4 bases respectively, with 8 bases between them. This CDR3 region has 14 residues. The CDR3 spells CASSLGGLYNEQFF. Incomplete CDR3 DNA: TGTGCCAGCAGCTTGGGAGGGCTGTACAATGAG.

In the case of this clone: Coverage ceases 3 residues before the CDR3 finishes, and the germline J gene fills in the end. The chain carries TRBV24-1 and TRBJ2-3, with 12 bases aligning to TRBD2. CDR3 length: 19 residues. CDR1 and CDR2 (germline): KGHDR, SFDVKD. V lost 4 bases and J lost 0; bases outside the gene matches: 10. CDR3: CATSDPLRGTSGSTDTQYF. Partial CDR3 DNA: TGTGCCACCAGTGACCCCCTACGAGGGACTAGCGGGAGCACAGATACG.

Regarding this clone: The CDR3 extends 3 residues past the end of the read, so its final part is completed from the germline J gene. The genes are TRBV28 and TRBJ2-1; 8 bases agree with TRBD2. Germline V gene data show CDR1 as MDHEN and CDR2 as SYDVKM. With 6 bases clipped from V and 7 bases from J, the junction kept 23 bases outside the gene matches. There are 19 residues in the CDR3. CDR3: CASSLLDTVSGTRDNEQFF. The part of the CDR3 DNA that was read is TGTGCCAGCAGCTTACTGGACACGGTATCCGGGACTAGAGATAATGAG.

Points on this clone: Read data end 3 residues before the CDR3 end; the end is taken from the germline J gene. This chain links TRBV19 with TRBJ2-1; 10 bases fit TRBD2. Germline lookup yields CDR1 LNHDA and CDR2 SQIVND (reference sequence). The CDR3 totals 15 residues. V gave up 1 base and J gave up 4 bases; unmatched junction bases: 1. Incomplete CDR3 DNA: TGTGCCAGTAGTATAGGGACTAGCGGTTACAATGAG. This gives the protein CASSIGTSGYNE. The whole CDR3 is CASSIGTSGYNEQFF.

CDR3 DNA, as far as it was read: TGTGCCAGCAGTCCTTGGACTAGCGGAAACAATGAG. It yields the protein CASSPWTSGNNE. The entire CDR3 sequence reads CASSPWTSGNNEQFF. The V call is TRBV6-2 or TRBV6-3, the J call TRBJ2-1, with 10 bases fitting TRBD2. The read is 3 residues too short to cover the CDR3 end, so that end is filled in from the germline J gene. The V gene end was trimmed by 5 bases and the J gene end by 5 bases; junction bases not matched to a gene: 6. The CDR3 covers 15 residues. Germline V gives CDR1 MNHEY, CDR2 SVGEGT.

In regard to this clone: The read ends 3 residues before the CDR3 terminus; that terminus is restored from the germline J gene. The gene calls are TRBV28 and TRBJ2-5, with 8 bases that match TRBD2. The CDR3 has 12 amino acids. CDR1 MDHEN and CDR2 SYDVKM come from the germline V gene. The V segment lost 7 bases and the J segment 5 bases; nucleotides outside the gene matches: 3. CDR3 residues: CASTGGQETQYF. CDR3 DNA (partial): TGTGCCAGCACGGGGGGGCAGGAGACC.

With regard to this clone: The read terminates 3 residues before the CDR3 end, so the remaining end is supplied by the germline J gene. V and J are TRBV7-6 and TRBJ1-2; TRBD1 matches 7 bases. Germline V gene sequence: CDR1 SGHVS, CDR2 FNYEAQ. CDR3 size: 15 residues. Partial CDR3 DNA: TGTGCCAGCAGCTCACGGACAGGAGGCTACAATGAC. Its translation: CASSSRTGGYND. The whole CDR3 protein reads CASSSRTGGYNDYTF.

Note on this clone: The read finishes 3 residues shy of the CDR3 end, and the germline J gene is used to complete it. The chain employs TRBV7-9 and TRBJ1-2; D is perhaps TRBD1 (5 bases). The CDR3 sequence is 15 residues long. Germline V CDR1 and CDR2: SEHNR, FQNEAQ (reference sequence). CDR3 bases read: TGTGCCAGCAGCTTAATTCAGGGATACACCTACGAC. Amino acids: CASSLIQGYTYD. The entire CDR3 protein is CASSLIQGYTYDYTF.

Details on this clone: The read ends 3 residues early relative to the CDR3; the germline J gene fills the gap. This chain links TRBV12-3 or TRBV12-4 with TRBJ1-2; 9 bases are a match to TRBD1. Germline trimming cut 2 bases from V and 5 bases from J; bases unmatched to any gene: 3. There are 14 residues in the CDR3. CDR3: CASSLQGQGYGYTF. The sequenced CDR3 bases are TGTGCCAGCAGTTTACAAGGACAGGGGTATGGC.

A remark on this clone: The read terminates 3 residues ahead of where the CDR3 ends, so the germline J gene completes it. The rearrangement links TRBV5-5 to TRBJ1-6, with a tentative D call TRBD1 (6 bases). Trimming took off 2 bases at V and 10 bases at J, with 16 bases between the two ends. CDR1 and CDR2 (germline): SGHKS, YYEKEE (reference sequence). The CDR3 sequence is 15 residues long. CDR3 bases read: TGTGCCAGCAGCTTAACACAGGGTACAGGATCACCC. Amino acids: CASSLTQGTGSP. In full, the CDR3 is CASSLTQGTGSPLHF.

As for this clone: The CDR3 goes on 3 residues after the read ends, and that part is filled in from the germline J gene. The chain employs TRBV19 and TRBJ2-1; weak D call: TRBD2 (6 bases). V lost 3 bases, J lost 7 bases, and 16 bases lay in between. This CDR3 comprises 15 residues. Germline V gene sequence: CDR1 LNHDA, CDR2 SQIVND (reference sequence). The CDR3 DNA, read in part, is TGTGCCAGTAGTATCTCGGCGGGGCCGAGGAATGAG. Protein: CASSISAGPRNE. Given in full, the CDR3 is CASSISAGPRNEQFF.

Comment on this clone: The sequence runs out 3 residues before the end of the CDR3; the remainder is reconstructed from the germline J gene. The chain carries TRBV6-2 or TRBV6-3 and TRBJ2-3; 8 bases are shared with TRBD1. The V and J ends lost 3 bases and 5 bases, in that order; junction bases with no gene match: 4. Germline values: CDR1 MNHEY, CDR2 SVGEGT. The CDR3 length is 14 residues. The CDR3 here is CASSYRTGRDTQYF. The sequenced CDR3 bases are TGTGCCAGCAGTTATCGGACAGGGCGAGATACG.

This CDR3 reads CSAPQGNITPLHF. The DNA read from the CDR3 is TGCAGTGCTCCACAGGGGAATATAACACCC. The genes are TRBV20-1 and TRBJ1-6; 7 bases align to TRBD1. The read gets to within 3 residues of the CDR3 end, and the germline J gene fills in the rest. Germline CDR1 DFQATT, CDR2 SNEGSKA (reference sequence). The CDR3 consists of 13 residues. V was clipped by 5 bases and J by 11 bases; unmatched bases: 9.

Points on this clone: The read finishes 3 residues shy of the CDR3 end, and the germline J gene is used to complete it. The chain carries TRBV19 and TRBJ1-2; D might be TRBD1 (5 bases). CDR1 and CDR2 from the germline V gene are LNHDA and SQIVND (reference sequence). The CDR3 has 15 residues. Incomplete CDR3 DNA: TGTGCCTCACGGGGACTAGCGCTTCAGACAGATACC. It translates to CASRGLALQTDT. The CDR3 in full is CASRGLALQTDTYTF.

Worth noting for this clone: The read halts 3 residues ahead of the CDR3 end, with the missing end drawn from the germline J gene. This chain joins TRBV19 and TRBJ2-4, with D perhaps matching TRBD2 (5 bases). Germline V CDR1 and CDR2: LNHDA, SQIVND (reference sequence). This CDR3 comprises 14 residues. Incomplete CDR3 DNA: TGTGCCAGTCGGGGAAGATCCCCTCCCTATGGT. Protein product: CASRGRSPPYG. The entire CDR3 protein is CASRGRSPPYGQYF.

As to this clone: From the germline J gene comes the end of the CDR3, since the read stops 3 residues before it. The chain couples TRBV30 to TRBJ1-5; 7 nucleotides align to TRBD1. J gave up 5 bases and V 2 bases, and 9 bases lay outside the gene matches. CDR1 and CDR2 (germline): GTSNPN, SVGIG (reference sequence). CDR3 length equals 15 residues. The covered CDR3 bases are TGTGCCTGGAGTAGAGGACAGGTGGGGGATCAGCCC. This sequence encodes CAWSRGQVGDQP. The CDR3 in full is CAWSRGQVGDQPQHF.

On this clone itself: The read ends 3 residues shy of where the CDR3 ends; the end is completed using the germline J gene. The chain carries TRBV19 and TRBJ2-3; a possible D gene is TRBD2 (6 bases). The CDR3 loop spans 15 amino acids. CDR1 is LNHDA and CDR2 is SQIVND in the germline V gene (reference sequence). V dropped 4 bases and J dropped 2 bases, with 13 bases sitting between them. CDR3 residues: CASSTPRGLTDTQYF. The covered CDR3 bases are TGTGCCAGTAGTACCCCCCGGGGACTCACAGATACG.

Comment on this clone: Its ends do not fully match the called genes, so a read error is possible. The CDR3 end is not reached by the read, which stops 3 residues before it; the germline J gene fills it in. The rearrangement links TRBV29-1 to TRBJ2-5; D may correspond to TRBD1 or TRBD2 (5 bases each). This CDR3 spans 12 amino acids. Looked up from germline, CDR1 is SQVTM and CDR2 is ANQGSEA. The DNA read from the CDR3 is TGCAGCTTTGAGAGGGGCCAAGAGACC. Encoded protein: CSFERGQET. The entire CDR3 protein reads CSFERGQETQYF.

With regard to this clone: The junction and the germline gene differ at one end; a read error may be behind it. Sequencing ends 3 residues short of the CDR3 end; the germline J gene provides the rest. The genes are TRBV4-2 and TRBJ2-3, with TRBD1 matching over 9 bases. The germline gives CDR1 LGHNA, CDR2 YNFKEQ. This CDR3 region has 15 residues. The CDR3 sequence is CASSQGQGSADTQYF. CDR3 bases read: TGCGCCAGCAGCCAGGGACAGGGCAGTGCAGATACG.

This clone ranks as medium-sized in terms of frequency. The read terminates 3 residues ahead of where the CDR3 ends, so the germline J gene completes it. The V and J genes are TRBV18 and TRBJ2-2; TRBD1 aligns across 7 bases. The J segment lost 7 bases and the V segment lost 5 bases, leaving 4 bases of the junction unmatched. Germline V gene data show CDR1 as KGHSH and CDR2 as LQKENI. The CDR3 runs to 13 residues. The CDR3 spells CASSSDRDGELFF. The CDR3 DNA, read in part, is TGTGCCAGCTCATCAGACAGGGACGGGGAG. The full variable domain, its missing parts supplied by reference TRBV18 and TRBJ2-2, is NAGVMQNPRHLVRRRGQEARLRCSPMKGHSHVYWYRQLPEEGLKFMVYLQKENIIDESGMPKERFSAEFPKEGPSILRIQQVVRGDSAAYFCASSSDRDGELFFGEGSRLTVL.

A note on this clone: The read ends 3 residues early relative to the CDR3; the germline J gene fills the gap. This chain links TRBV14 with TRBJ2-5; 10 nucleotides align to TRBD2. Trimming at V came to 3 bases and at J to 7 bases, leaving 11 bases not matched to a gene. CDR3 length: 16 amino acids. Germline values: CDR1 SGHDN, CDR2 FVKESK. The sequenced part of the CDR3 DNA is TGTGCCAGCAGCCAGTTGGGACTAGCGAGTTCTGCGACC. This sequence encodes CASSQLGLASSAT. The whole CDR3 reads CASSQLGLASSATQYF.